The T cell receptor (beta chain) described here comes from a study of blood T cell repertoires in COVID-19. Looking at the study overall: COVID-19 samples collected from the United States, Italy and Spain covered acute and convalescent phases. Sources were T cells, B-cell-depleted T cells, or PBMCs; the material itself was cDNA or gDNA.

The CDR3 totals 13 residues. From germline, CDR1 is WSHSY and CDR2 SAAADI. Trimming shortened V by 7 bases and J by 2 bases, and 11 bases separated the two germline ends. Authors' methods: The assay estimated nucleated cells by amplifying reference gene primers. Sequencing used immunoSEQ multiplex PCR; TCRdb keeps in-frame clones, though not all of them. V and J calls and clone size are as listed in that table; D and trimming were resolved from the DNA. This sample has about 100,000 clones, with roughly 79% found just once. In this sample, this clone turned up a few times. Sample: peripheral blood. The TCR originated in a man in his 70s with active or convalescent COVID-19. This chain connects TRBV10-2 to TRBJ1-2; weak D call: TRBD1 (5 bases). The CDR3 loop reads CASMRTQNYGYTF. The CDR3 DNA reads TGCGCCAGCATGAGGACACAGAACTATGGCTACACCTTC.